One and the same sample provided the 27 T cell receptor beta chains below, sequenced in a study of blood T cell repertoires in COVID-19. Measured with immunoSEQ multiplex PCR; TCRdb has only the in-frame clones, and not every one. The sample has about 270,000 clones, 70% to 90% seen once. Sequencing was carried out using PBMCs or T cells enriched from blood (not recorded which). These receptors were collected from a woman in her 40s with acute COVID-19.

In DNA, the CDR3 is TGTGCCAGCTCCCGGACAGAGGGGTCCTACGAGCAGTACTTC. Residues: CASSRTEGSYEQYF. The gene calls are TRBV18 and TRBJ2-7; TRBD1 might be the D (6 bases). Trimming shortened V by 6 bases and J by 1 base, and 13 bases separated the two germline ends. Germline CDR1 reads KGHSH; CDR2 reads LQKENI. This CDR3 has 14 amino acids.

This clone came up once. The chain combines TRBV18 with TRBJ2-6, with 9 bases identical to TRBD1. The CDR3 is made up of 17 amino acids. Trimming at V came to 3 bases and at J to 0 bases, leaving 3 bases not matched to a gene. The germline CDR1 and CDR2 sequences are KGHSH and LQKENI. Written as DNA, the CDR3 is TGTGCCAGCTCACCCCTGGACAGGGGCTCTGGGGCCAACGTCCTGACTTTC. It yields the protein CASSPLDRGSGANVLTF.

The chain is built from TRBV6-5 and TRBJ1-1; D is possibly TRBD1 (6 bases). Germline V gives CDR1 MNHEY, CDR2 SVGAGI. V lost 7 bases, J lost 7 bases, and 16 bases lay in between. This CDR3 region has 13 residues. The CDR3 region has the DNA TGTGCCAGCACCGAAAACAGGGACTATGAAGCTTTCTTT. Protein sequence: CASTENRDYEAFF.

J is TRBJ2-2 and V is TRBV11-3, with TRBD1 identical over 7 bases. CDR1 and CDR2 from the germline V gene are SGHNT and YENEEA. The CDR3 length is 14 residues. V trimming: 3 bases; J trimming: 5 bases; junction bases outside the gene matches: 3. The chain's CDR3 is CASSLTGRTGELFF. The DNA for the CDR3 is TGTGCCAGCAGCTTGACAGGGAGAACCGGGGAGCTGTTTTTT.

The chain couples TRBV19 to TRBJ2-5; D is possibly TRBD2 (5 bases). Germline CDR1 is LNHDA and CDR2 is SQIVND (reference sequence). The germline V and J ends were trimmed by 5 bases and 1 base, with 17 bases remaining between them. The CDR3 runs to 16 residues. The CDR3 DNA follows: TGTGCCAGTAGTCCCAATAGGCGGAGGATCCAAGAGACCCAGTACTTC. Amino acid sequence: CASSPNRRRIQETQYF.

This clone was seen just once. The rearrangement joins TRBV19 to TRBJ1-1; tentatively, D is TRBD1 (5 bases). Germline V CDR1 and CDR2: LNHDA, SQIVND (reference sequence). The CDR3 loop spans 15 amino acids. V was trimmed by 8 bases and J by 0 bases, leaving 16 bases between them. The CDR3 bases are TGTGCCAGTTCCCTTTTGGGGCAGTTGAACACTGAAGCTTTCTTT. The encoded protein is CASSLLGQLNTEAFF.

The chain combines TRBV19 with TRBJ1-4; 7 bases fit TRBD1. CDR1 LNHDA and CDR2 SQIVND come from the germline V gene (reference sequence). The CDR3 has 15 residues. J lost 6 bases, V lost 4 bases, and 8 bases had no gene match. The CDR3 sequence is CASSTYRDRDEKLFF. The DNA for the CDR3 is TGTGCCAGTAGTACCTACCGGGACAGAGATGAAAAACTGTTTTTT. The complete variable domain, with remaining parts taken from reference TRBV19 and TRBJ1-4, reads DGGITQSPKYLFRKEGQNVTLSCEQNLNHDAMYWYRQDPGQGLRLIYYSQIVNDFQKGDIAEGYSVSREKKESFPLTVTSAQKNPTAFYLCASSTYRDRDEKLFFGSGTQLSVL.

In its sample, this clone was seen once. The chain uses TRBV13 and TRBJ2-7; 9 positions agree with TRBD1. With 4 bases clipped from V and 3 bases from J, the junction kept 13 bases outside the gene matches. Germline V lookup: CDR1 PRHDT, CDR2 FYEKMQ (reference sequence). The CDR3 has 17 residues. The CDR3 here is CASSWRQGGLNDYEQYV. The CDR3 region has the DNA TGTGCCAGCAGCTGGAGACAGGGGGGCCTAAATGACTACGAGCAGTACGTC.

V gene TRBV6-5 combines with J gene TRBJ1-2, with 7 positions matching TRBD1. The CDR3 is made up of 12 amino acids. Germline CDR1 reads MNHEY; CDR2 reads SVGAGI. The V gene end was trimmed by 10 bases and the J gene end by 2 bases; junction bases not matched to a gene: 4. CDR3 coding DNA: TGTGCCACCGGACAGGCAAACTATGGCTACACCTTC. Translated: CATGQANYGYTF.

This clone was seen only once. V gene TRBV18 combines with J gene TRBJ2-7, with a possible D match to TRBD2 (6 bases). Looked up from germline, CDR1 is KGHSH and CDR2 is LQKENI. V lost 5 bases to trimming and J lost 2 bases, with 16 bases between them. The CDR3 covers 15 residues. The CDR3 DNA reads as TGTGCCAGCTCATCGTCGGAGGGTTTCGCCTACGAGCAGTACGTC. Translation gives CASSSSEGFAYEQYV.

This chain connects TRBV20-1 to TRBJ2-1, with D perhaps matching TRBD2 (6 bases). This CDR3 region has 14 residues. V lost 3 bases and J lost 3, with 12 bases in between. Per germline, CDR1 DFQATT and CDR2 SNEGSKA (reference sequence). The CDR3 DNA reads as TGCAGTGCTAGTGGAACTAGCTTCTACAATGAGCAGTTCTTC. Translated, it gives CSASGTSFYNEQFF.

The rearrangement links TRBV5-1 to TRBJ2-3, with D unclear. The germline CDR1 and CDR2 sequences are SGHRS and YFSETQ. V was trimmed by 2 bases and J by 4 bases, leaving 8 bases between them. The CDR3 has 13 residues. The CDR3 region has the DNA TGCGCCAGCAGCTTTAGTCCCCCAGATACGCAGTATTTT. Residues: CASSFSPPDTQYF. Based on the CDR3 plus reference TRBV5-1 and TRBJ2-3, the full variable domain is KAGVTQTPRYLIKTRGQQVTLSCSPISGHRSVSWYQQTPGQGLQFLFEYFSETQRNKGNFPGRFSGRQFSNSRSEMNVSTLELGDSALYLCASSFSPPDTQYFGPGTRLTVL.

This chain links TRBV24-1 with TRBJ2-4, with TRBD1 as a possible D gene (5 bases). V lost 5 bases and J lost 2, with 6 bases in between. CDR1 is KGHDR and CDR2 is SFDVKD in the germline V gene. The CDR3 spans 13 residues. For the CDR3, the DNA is TGTGCCACCAGTGCAGGGTCCAAAAACATTCAGTACTTC. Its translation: CATSAGSKNIQYF.

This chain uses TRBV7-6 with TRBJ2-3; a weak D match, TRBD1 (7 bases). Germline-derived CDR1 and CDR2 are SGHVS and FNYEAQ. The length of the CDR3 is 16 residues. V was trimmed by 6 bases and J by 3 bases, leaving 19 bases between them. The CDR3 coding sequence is TGTGCCAGCAGGGGACAGAAGGCGGGAATAACAGATACGCAGTATTTT. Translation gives CASRGQKAGITDTQYF.

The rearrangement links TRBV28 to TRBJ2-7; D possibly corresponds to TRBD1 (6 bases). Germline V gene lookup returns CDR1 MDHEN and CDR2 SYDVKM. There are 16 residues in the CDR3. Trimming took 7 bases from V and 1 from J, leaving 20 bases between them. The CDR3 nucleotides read TGTGCCAGCAACCCTGGGGGCGAAGCATTATCCTACGAGCAGTACTTC. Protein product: CASNPGGEALSYEQYF.

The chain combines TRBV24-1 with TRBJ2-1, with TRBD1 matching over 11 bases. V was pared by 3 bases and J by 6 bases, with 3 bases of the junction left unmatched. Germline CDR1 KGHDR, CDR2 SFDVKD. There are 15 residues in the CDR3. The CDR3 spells CATSDTGTGGNEQFF. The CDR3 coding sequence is TGTGCCACCAGTGATACCGGGACAGGGGGCAATGAGCAGTTCTTC.

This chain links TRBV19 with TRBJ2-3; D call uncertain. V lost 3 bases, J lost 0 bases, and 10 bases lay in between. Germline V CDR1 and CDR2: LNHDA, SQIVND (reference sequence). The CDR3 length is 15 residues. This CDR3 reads CASSIAIASTDTQYF. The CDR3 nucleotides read TGTGCCAGTAGTATCGCTATAGCTAGCACAGATACGCAGTATTTT.

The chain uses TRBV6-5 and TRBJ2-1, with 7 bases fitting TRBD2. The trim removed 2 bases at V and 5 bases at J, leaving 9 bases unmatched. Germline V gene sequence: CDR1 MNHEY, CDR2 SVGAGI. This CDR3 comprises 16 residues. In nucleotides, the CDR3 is TGTGCCAGCAGTTACGCCGGACTAGTGGGGAACAATGAGCAGTTCTTC. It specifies CASSYAGLVGNNEQFF.

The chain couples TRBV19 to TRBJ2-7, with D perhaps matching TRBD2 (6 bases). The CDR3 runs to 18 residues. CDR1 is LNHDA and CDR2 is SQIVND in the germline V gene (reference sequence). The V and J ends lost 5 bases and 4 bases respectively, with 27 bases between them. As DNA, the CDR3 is TGTGCCAGTAGTCGGCCTACCCCCCGGGAGCGGGCTTCATACGAGCAGTACGTC. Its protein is CASSRPTPRERASYEQYV.

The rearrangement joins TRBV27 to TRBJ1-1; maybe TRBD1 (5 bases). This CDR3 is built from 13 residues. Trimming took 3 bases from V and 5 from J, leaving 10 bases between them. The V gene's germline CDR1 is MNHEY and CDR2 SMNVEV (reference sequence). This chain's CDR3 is CASSLGRVTEAFF. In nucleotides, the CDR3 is TGTGCCAGCAGTTTGGGCAGGGTTACTGAAGCTTTCTTT.

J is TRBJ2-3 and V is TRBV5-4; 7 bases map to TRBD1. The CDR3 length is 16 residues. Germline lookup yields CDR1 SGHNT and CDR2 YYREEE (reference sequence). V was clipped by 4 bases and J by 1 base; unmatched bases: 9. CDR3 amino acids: CASSPERGRGTDTQYF. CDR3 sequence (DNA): TGTGCCAGCAGCCCTGAGAGGGGGCGCGGCACAGATACGCAGTATTTT.

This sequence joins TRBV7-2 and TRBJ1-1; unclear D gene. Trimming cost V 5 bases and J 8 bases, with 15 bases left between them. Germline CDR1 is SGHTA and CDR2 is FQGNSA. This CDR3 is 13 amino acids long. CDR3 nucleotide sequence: TGTGCCAGCAGCCCCGTCGCGGCGGGAGAAGCTTTCTTT. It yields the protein CASSPVAAGEAFF.

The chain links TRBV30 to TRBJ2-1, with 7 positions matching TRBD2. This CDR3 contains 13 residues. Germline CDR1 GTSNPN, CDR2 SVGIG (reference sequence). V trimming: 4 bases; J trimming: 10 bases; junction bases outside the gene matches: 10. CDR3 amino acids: CAWTLKAGREQFF. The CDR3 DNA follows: TGTGCCTGGACTCTCAAAGCGGGAAGGGAGCAGTTCTTC.

The CDR3 region is CASSPPLGMNTEAFF. The DNA of the CDR3 is TGTGCCAGCTCACCACCGTTGGGCATGAACACTGAAGCTTTCTTT. The V call is TRBV18, the J call TRBJ1-1; no definite D call. This CDR3 has 15 amino acids. Trimming cost V 0 bases and J 0 bases, with 8 bases left between them. Germline V gene sequence: CDR1 KGHSH, CDR2 LQKENI.

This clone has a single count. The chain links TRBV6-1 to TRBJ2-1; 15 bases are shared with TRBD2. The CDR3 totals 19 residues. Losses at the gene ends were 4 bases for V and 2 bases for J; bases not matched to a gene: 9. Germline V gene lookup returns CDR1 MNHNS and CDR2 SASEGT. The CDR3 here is CASSGAGTSGRKTYNEQFF. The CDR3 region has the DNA TGTGCCAGCAGTGGCGCCGGGACTAGCGGGAGGAAAACCTACAATGAGCAGTTCTTC.

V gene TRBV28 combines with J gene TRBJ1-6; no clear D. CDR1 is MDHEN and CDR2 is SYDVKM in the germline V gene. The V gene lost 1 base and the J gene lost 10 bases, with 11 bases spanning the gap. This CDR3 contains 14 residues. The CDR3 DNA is TGTGCCAGCAGTTTATTGACGGCAGGATCACCCCTCCACTTT. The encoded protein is CASSLLTAGSPLHF.

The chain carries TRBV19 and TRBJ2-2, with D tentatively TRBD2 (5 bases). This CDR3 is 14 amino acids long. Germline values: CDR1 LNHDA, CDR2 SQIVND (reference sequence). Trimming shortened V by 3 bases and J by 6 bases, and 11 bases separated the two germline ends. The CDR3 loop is CASSMNAGPGELFF. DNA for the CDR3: TGTGCCAGTAGTATGAATGCGGGCCCCGGGGAGCTGTTTTTT.